The source of this T cell receptor (beta chain) is a study of blood T cell repertoires in COVID-19. Across the whole study: The samples span acute and convalescent COVID-19 from the United States, Italy and Spain.

The cohort comprised adults aged 18 to 89 years residing in 24 US areas. The assay was immunoSEQ multiplex PCR, and TCRdb's table has in-frame clones only and misses some. The sample has about 260,000 clones, about 88% seen once; the top ten hold approximately 4%. CDR3 length: 16 amino acids. From germline, CDR1 is LGHNA and CDR2 YNFKEQ. The junction had 2 bases not matched to a gene; V was cut back by 0 bases and J by 6 bases. This TCR came from a man aged 30 to 39 with acute COVID-19. The rearrangement links TRBV4-2 to TRBJ2-1; 13 bases fit TRBD2. The sequenced sample was PBMCs or T cells enriched from blood (not recorded which). CDR3 sequence reads: CASSQDTSGGANEQFF. The CDR3 DNA sequence: TGTGCCAGCAGCCAAGATACTAGCGGGGGGGCCAATGAGCAGTTCTTC.